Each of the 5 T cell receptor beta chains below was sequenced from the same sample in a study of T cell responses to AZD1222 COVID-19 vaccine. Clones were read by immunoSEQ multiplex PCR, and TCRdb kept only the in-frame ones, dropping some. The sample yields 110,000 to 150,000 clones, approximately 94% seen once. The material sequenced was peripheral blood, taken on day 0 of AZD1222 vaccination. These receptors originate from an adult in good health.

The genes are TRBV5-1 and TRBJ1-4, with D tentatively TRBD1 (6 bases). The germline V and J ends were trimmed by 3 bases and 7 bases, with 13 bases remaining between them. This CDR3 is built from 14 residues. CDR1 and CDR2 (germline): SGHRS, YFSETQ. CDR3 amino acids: CASSSRDTGEKLFF. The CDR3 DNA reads TGCGCCAGCAGCTCCCGGGACACGGGTGAAAAACTGTTTTTT.

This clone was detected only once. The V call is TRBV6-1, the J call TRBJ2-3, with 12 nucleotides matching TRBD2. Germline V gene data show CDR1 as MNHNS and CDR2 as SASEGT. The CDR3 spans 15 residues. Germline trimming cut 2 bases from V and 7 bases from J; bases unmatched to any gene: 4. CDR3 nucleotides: TGTGCCAGCAGTGAACTAGCGGGGGGGCCTCATACGCAGTATTTT. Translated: CASSELAGGPHTQYF.

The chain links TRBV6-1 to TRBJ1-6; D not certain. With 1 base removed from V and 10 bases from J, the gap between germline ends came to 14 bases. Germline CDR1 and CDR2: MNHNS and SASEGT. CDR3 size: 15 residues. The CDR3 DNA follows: TGTGCCAGCAGTGAAGTTAGAGGGAGAGAATCACCCCTCCACTTT. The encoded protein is CASSEVRGRESPLHF.

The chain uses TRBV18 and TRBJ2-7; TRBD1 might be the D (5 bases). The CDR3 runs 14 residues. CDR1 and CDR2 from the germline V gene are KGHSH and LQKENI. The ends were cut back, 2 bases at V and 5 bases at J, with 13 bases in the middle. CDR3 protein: CASSPLVQGHEQYF. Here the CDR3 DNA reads TGTGCCAGCTCACCATTAGTCCAGGGCCACGAGCAGTACTTC.

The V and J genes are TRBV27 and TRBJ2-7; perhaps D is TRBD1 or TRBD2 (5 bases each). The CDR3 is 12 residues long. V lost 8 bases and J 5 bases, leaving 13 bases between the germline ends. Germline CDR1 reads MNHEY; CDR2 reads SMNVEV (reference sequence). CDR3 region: CASGDVSNEQYF. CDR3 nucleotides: TGTGCCAGCGGGGACGTGTCCAACGAGCAGTACTTC.